This TCR beta chain was captured in a study of T cell responses to AZD1222 COVID-19 vaccine. Study-wide findings and caveats: Most donors were white British and more were female, and clonal diversity was possibly underestimated.

In the case of this clone: Its antigen remains unidentified.

Trimming left V 7 bases short and J 1 base short, with 15 bases between. There are 14 residues in the CDR3. From germline, CDR1 is SQVTM and CDR2 ANQGSEA. Sequencing used immunoSEQ multiplex PCR; TCRdb keeps in-frame clones, though not all of them. The sample consists of tens of thousands of clones, 80% to 85% of them appearing once. This clonotype was obtained from an adult in good health. This rearrangement joins TRBV29-1 to TRBJ2-3; tentatively, D is TRBD1 (6 bases). Sequencing used peripheral blood, obtained on day 0 of AZD1222 vaccination. DNA of the CDR3: TGCAGCGCCACCGGGACACCCCGCACAGATACGCAGTATTTT. As protein: CSATGTPRTDTQYF.